The 10 T cell receptor beta chains presented below share a single source sample, sequenced in a study of tissue T cells after allogeneic stem cell transplantation. Sequencing was performed with immunoSEQ multiplex PCR; in TCRdb, only in-frame clones are kept and a portion is missing. The table lists around 50,000 clones, approximately 70% of them singletons. The sample was sorted cells pooled from one or two spleens. These receptors came from a pool of C57BL/6 mice in good health.

Comments on this clone: Gene names denote mouse genes. The read gets to within 1 residue of the CDR3 end, and the germline J gene fills in the rest. The chain links TRBV13-2 to TRBJ2-7, with 7 bases aligning to TRBD2. J gave up 3 bases and V 3 bases, and 3 bases lay outside the gene matches. Germline CDR1 NNHNN, CDR2 SYGAGS (reference sequence). The length of the CDR3 is 13 residues. The CDR3: CASGAGGVYEQYF. The sequenced part of the CDR3 DNA is TGTGCCAGCGGTGCTGGGGGAGTCTATGAACAGTAC.

This clone was seen once. Gene names are the mouse ones. The read is 1 residue too short to cover the CDR3 end, so that end is filled in from the germline J gene. The V gene is TRBV19, the J gene TRBJ1-6; possible D gene TRBD1, 5 bases. TRBJ1-6 is an ORF; its function is uncertain. Germline values: CDR1 FNHDT, CDR2 SITEND (reference sequence). This CDR3 is 13 amino acids long. V gave up 2 bases and J gave up 8 bases, with 8 bases separating them. The chain's CDR3 is CASSMGGYSPLYF. The sequenced CDR3 bases are TGTGCCAGCAGTATGGGGGGTTATTCGCCCCTCTAC.

As to this clone: Gene names follow the mouse nomenclature. The read finishes 1 residue shy of the CDR3 end, and the germline J gene is used to complete it. The rearrangement uses TRBV13-1 and TRBJ2-2; 8 bases fit TRBD2. The CDR3 loop spans 16 amino acids. Looked up from germline, CDR1 is NSHNY and CDR2 is SYGAGN. Unmatched junction bases numbered 6, after V lost 1 base and J lost 4 bases. Here the CDR3 reads CASSDRGGAPTGQLYF. Incomplete CDR3 DNA: TGTGCCAGCAGTGATAGGGGGGGGGCGCCCACCGGGCAGCTCTAC.

This clone showed up just a few times. All gene names here are mouse names. Coverage ceases 1 residue before the CDR3 finishes, and the germline J gene fills in the end. The genes are TRBV1 and TRBJ2-7, with TRBD2 identical over 14 bases. Losses at the gene ends were 5 bases for V and 7 bases for J; bases not matched to a gene: 4. CDR1 and CDR2 from the germline V gene are NSQYPW and LRSPGD (reference sequence). The CDR3 runs 14 residues. The CDR3 is CTCSPGLGGLEQYF. Partial CDR3 DNA: TGCACCTGCAGTCCGGGACTGGGGGGGCTGGAACAGTAC.

Concerning this clone itself: Gene names and germline match the mouse. The read ends 1 residue early relative to the CDR3; the germline J gene fills the gap. The chain links TRBV13-1 to TRBJ2-1; TRBD2 matches 11 bases. Unmatched junction bases numbered 6, after V lost 3 bases and J lost 7 bases. The length of the CDR3 is 15 residues. CDR1 is NSHNY, CDR2 SYGAGN, per germline. The covered CDR3 bases are TGTGCCAGCAGTGCCCGGGACTGGGGGCGAGCTGAGCAGTTC. Protein product: CASSARDWGRAEQF. The full CDR3 sequence reads CASSARDWGRAEQFF.

Regarding this clone: The gene names given are mouse names. The read finishes 1 residue shy of the CDR3 end, and the germline J gene is used to complete it. The gene calls are TRBV13-2 and TRBJ1-2; D gene ambiguous. V lost 2 bases, J lost 0 bases, and 5 bases lay in between. This CDR3 region has 13 residues. The germline CDR1 and CDR2 sequences are NNHNN and SYGAGS (reference sequence). The sequenced part of the CDR3 DNA is TGTGCCAGCGGTGACAATTCAAACTCCGACTACACC. This sequence encodes CASGDNSNSDYT. From start to end, the CDR3 is CASGDNSNSDYTF.

With regard to this clone: The germline and genes are mouse ones. The sequence runs out 1 residue before the end of the CDR3; the remainder is reconstructed from the germline J gene. The V and J genes are TRBV2 and TRBJ2-7; 9 nucleotides match TRBD1. CDR3 size: 14 residues. Germline V gene lookup returns CDR1 LGHNA and CDR2 YSYQKL. V lost 3 bases and J lost 4; bases outside the gene matches: 4. CDR3 loop: CASSHRGQGYEQYF. The CDR3 DNA, read in part, is TGTGCCAGCAGCCACCGGGGACAGGGATATGAACAGTAC.

In the case of this clone: Genes and germline are mouse. The CDR3 end falls 1 residue outside the read, so it is completed with the germline J gene. The rearrangement links TRBV16 to TRBJ1-4; D is uncertain. Between the trimmed V and J ends, which lost 4 bases and 2 bases, there was a span of 5 bases. The CDR3 spans 13 residues. The germline V gene encodes CDR1 SGHSA and CDR2 FRNQAP. The sequenced CDR3 bases are TGTGCAAGCAGCTACCTCTCCAACGAAAGATTATTT. Its protein is CASSYLSNERLF. The CDR3 reads in full as CASSYLSNERLFF. The whole variable domain, filled in from reference TRBV16 and TRBJ1-4, reads NAGVIQTPRHKVTGKGQEATLWCEPISGHSAVFWYRQTIVQGLEFLTYFRNQAPIDDSGMPKERFSAQMPNQSHSTLKIQSTQPQDSAVYLCASSYLSNERLFFGHGTKLSVL.

Of note for this clone: Gene names are the mouse ones. The read ends 1 residue before the CDR3 terminus; that terminus is restored from the germline J gene. This rearrangement joins TRBV31 to TRBJ2-4; D call uncertain. This CDR3 is built from 10 residues. V was cut by 5 bases and J by 4 bases, with 4 bases left in between. CDR1 is GKSSPN, CDR2 SITVG, per germline. The sequenced CDR3 bases are TGTGCCTGGTTAGAAAACACCTTGTAC. This codes for CAWLENTLY. The entire CDR3 is CAWLENTLYF.

This clone was detected a few times. Each gene name is a mouse one. The CDR3 end is not reached by the read, which stops 1 residue before it; the germline J gene fills it in. The chain combines TRBV13-3 with TRBJ2-7; TRBD1 agrees at 8 bases. The germline gives CDR1 NNHDY, CDR2 SYVADS. This CDR3 region has 12 residues. V lost 3 bases and J lost 7; bases outside the gene matches: 3. The CDR3 DNA, read in part, is TGTGCCAGCAGTGGGACAGGGCGCGAACAGTAC. It is translated as CASSGTGREQY. The entire CDR3 is CASSGTGREQYF.